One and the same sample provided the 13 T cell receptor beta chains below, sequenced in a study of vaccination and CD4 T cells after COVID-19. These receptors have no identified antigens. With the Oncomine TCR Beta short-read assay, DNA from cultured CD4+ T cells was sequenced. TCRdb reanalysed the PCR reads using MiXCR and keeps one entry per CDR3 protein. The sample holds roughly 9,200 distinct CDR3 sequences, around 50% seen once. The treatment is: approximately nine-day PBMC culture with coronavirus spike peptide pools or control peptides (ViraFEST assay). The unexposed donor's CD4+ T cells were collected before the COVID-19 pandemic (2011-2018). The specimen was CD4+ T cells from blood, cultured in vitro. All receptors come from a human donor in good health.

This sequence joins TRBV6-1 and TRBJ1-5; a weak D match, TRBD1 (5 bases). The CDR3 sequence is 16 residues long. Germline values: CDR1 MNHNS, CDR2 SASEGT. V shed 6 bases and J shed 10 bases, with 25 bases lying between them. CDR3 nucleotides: TGTGCCAGCAGCAACCAACGACCAGGGAACTCGTCACCCCAGCATTTT. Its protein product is CASSNQRPGNSSPQHF.

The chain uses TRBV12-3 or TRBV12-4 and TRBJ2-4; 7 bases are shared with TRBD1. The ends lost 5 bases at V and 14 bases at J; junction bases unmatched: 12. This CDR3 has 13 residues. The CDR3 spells CASSPRQGTVEYF. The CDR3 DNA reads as TGTGCCAGCAGTCCCCGACAAGGGACAGTGGAGTACTTC.

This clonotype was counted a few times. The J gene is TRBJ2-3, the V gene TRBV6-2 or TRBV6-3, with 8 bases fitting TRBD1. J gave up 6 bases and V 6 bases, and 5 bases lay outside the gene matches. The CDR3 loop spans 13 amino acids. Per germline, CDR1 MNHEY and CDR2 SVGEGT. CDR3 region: CASRPGGRDTQYF. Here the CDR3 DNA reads TGTGCCAGCAGACCAGGGGGCCGCGATACGCAGTATTTT.

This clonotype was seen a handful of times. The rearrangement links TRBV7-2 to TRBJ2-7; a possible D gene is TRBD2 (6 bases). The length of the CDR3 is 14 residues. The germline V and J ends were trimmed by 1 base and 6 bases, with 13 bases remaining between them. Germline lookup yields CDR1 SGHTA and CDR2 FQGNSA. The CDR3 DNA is TGTGCCAGCAGCTTAGTTGGCTCGGAGGGCGAGCAGTACTTC. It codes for CASSLVGSEGEQYF.

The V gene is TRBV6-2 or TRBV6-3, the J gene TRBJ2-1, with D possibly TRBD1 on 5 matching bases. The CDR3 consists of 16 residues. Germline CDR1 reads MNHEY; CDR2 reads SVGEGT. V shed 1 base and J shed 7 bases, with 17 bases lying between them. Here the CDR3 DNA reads TGTGCCAGCAGTTACTGGTCCAGGGTCGAGACGAATGAGCAGTTCTTC. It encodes CASSYWSRVETNEQFF.

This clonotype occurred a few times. This chain's CDR3 is CASSLGQIYNEQFF. In nucleotides, the CDR3 is TGTGCCAGCAGCTTAGGTCAGATTTACAATGAGCAGTTCTTC. V gene TRBV7-2 combines with J gene TRBJ2-1; no clear D gene. Germline CDR1 SGHTA, CDR2 FQGNSA. The CDR3 is 14 residues long. V lost 1 base and J 4 bases, leaving 8 bases between the germline ends.

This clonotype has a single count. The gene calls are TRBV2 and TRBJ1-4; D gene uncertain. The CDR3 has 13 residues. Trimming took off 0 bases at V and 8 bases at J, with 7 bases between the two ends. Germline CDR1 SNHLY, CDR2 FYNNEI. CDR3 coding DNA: TGTGCCAGCAGTGAAGCATACTGGGAAAAACTGTTTTTT. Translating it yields CASSEAYWEKLFF.

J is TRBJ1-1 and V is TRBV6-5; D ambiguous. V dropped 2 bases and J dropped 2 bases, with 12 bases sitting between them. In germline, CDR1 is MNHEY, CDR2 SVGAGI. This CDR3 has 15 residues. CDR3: CASSYLAGPNTEAFF. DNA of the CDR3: TGTGCCAGCAGTTACCTCGCGGGCCCTAACACTGAAGCTTTCTTT.

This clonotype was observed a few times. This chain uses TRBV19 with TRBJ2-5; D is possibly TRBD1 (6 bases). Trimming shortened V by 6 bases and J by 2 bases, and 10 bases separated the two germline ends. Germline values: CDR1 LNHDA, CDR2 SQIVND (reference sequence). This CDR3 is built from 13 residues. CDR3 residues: CASSMDRQETQYF. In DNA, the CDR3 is TGTGCCAGTAGCATGGACAGACAAGAGACCCAGTACTTC.

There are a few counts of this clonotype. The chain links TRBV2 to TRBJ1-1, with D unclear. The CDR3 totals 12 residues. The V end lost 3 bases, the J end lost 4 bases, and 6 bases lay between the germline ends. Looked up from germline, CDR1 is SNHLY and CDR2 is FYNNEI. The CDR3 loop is CASSDSITEAFF. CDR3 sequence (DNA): TGTGCCAGCAGTGACTCCATCACTGAAGCTTTCTTT.

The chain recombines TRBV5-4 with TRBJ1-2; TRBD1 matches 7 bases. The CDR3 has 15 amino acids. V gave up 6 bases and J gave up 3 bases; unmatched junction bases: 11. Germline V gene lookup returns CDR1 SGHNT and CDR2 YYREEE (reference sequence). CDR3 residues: CASTDQGQFDYGYTF. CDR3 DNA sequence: TGTGCCAGCACCGATCAGGGACAGTTTGACTATGGCTACACCTTC. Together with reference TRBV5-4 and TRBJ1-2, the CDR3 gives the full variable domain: ETGVTQSPTHLIKTRGQQVTLRCSSQSGHNTVSWYQQALGQGPQFIFQYYREEENGRGNFPPRFSGLQFPNYSSELNVNALELDDSALYLCASTDQGQFDYGYTFGSGTRLTVV.

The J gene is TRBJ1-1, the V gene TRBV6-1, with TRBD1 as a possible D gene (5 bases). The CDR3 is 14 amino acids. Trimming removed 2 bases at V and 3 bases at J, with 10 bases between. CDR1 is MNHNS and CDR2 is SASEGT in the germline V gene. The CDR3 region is CASSENLGDTEAFF. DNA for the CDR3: TGTGCCAGCAGTGAAAACCTGGGGGACACTGAAGCTTTCTTT.

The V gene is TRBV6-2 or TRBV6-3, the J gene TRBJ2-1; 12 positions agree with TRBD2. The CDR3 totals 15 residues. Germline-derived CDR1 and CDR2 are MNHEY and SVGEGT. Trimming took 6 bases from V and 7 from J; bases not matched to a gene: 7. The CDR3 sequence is CASSSSGGAGNEQFF. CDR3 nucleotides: TGTGCCAGCAGCTCTAGCGGGGGGGCGGGGAATGAGCAGTTCTTC.